This T cell receptor (beta chain) appears in the sequencing data of a study of neoadjuvant anti-PD-1 for oral cavity cancer. In this sample, this clone turned up a few times. Sequencing used immunoSEQ multiplex PCR; TCRdb keeps in-frame clones, though not all of them. The sample includes 84,000 or so clones, 84% of them seen just once. The sequencing used PBMCs, collected before nivolumab (anti-PD-1) treatment. This sequence was found in a person between 40 and 80 years old with oral cavity squamous cell carcinoma.

The CDR3, as DNA: TGTGCCAGTAGGCAAACGGGACAGACCTCTGGGGCCAACGTCCTGACTTTC. This codes for CASRQTGQTSGANVLTF. The chain recombines TRBV19 with TRBJ2-6; 7 bases map to TRBD1. This CDR3 has 17 amino acids. Looked up from germline, CDR1 is LNHDA and CDR2 is SQIVND (reference sequence). Unmatched junction bases numbered 8, after V lost 6 bases and J lost 0 bases.